The subject of this entry is one TCR beta chain. How the authors handled the data: From reference gene primer amplification, estimates of nucleated cell counts were derived. Assay: immunoSEQ multiplex PCR; the TCRdb copy retains only in-frame clones and omits some. That table is the source of V, J and clone size, and D and trimming were worked out from the DNA. Of 200,000 to 250,000 clones listed, 70% to 90% are singletons. While infection was still active, Seattle patients were enrolled and then followed longitudinally. This CDR3 contains 14 residues. Looked up from germline, CDR1 is SEHNR and CDR2 is FQNEAQ (reference sequence). Trimming removed 3 bases at V and 1 base at J, with 9 bases between. This specimen belongs to a study of blood T cell repertoires in COVID-19. Study at large: The United States, Italy and Spain were the sources of the acute and convalescent COVID-19 samples.

This receptor was obtained from a man younger than 45 with COVID-19, enrolled during active disease. The V and J genes are TRBV7-9 and TRBJ1-1; D remains unclear. The material sequenced was peripheral blood. The CDR3 loop reads CASSFSSENTEAFF. Here the CDR3 DNA reads TGTGCCAGCAGCTTTTCGTCAGAGAACACTGAAGCTTTCTTT.